This paragraph covers one T cell receptor (beta chain) sequence. The antigen is unknown. Some clones are missing from TCRdb's copy, which holds only in-frame ones; the method was immunoSEQ multiplex PCR. There are fewer than 350,000 clones in the sample; approximately 88% occur only once, and about 0.9% lies in the top ten. The source of the sample is a study of cytomegalovirus exposure and HLA in healthy donors. Across the study: The approximately 690 first-cohort repertoires and the roughly 120 validation repertoires shared the same platform, a later analysis reported.

Germline V lookup: CDR1 LNHDA, CDR2 SQIVND (reference sequence). The length of the CDR3 is 13 residues. Trimming took off 10 bases at V and 2 bases at J, with 13 bases between the two ends. Findings of the study overall: Whilst most TCR sequences proved rare, a subset of public TCRs occurred across many donors. Through in vitro validation, a few CMV-associated chains were shown to be specific for CMV antigens. The study put 150 to 200 TCR beta chains on its list as cytomegalovirus-associated.

The receptor was derived from a woman under 30 in good health and CMV-seronegative. The genes are TRBV19 and TRBJ2-3; TRBD1 might be the D (6 bases). Sequenced input: PBMCs. In DNA, the CDR3 is TGTGCCACCGGGACACTCCACACAGATACGCAGTATTTT. It is translated as CATGTLHTDTQYF.